The source of this T cell receptor (beta chain) is a study of blood T cell repertoires in COVID-19. Background on the study: COVID-19 samples collected from the United States, Italy and Spain covered acute and convalescent phases.

Assay: immunoSEQ multiplex PCR; the TCRdb copy retains only in-frame clones and omits some. The sample includes over 100,000 clones, roughly 81% of them seen just once. This CDR3 has 14 residues. After removal of 5 bases from V and 10 bases from J, the junction contained 10 bases not matched to a gene. CDR1 and CDR2 (germline): SGHTA, FQGTGA. This clone was seen only once. The chain uses TRBV7-3 and TRBJ1-1, with TRBD1 identical over 10 bases. The sequenced sample was peripheral blood. The sequence was obtained from a man aged 35-49 years with active or convalescent COVID-19. In DNA form, the CDR3 reads TGTGCCAGCAGCCTTTTGGGACAGGGGCAGAGAGCTTTCTTT. Protein sequence: CASSLLGQGQRAFF.